The 27 T cell receptor beta chains listed next were all sequenced from one sample in a study of cytomegalovirus exposure and HLA in healthy donors. The PCR was carried out with 60 Vbeta primers and 13 Jbeta primers. Assay used: immunoSEQ multiplex PCR; TCRdb lists only in-frame clones, some missing. The sample records fewer than 50,000 clones, roughly 64% being singletons. The source material was PBMCs. These receptors all stem from a middle-aged man in good health and CMV-seropositive.

In its sample, this clone was seen once. The chain links TRBV7-3 to TRBJ1-2; 7 bases map to TRBD1. Germline V gene lookup returns CDR1 SGHTA and CDR2 FQGTGA. The CDR3 is 11 residues long. The ends lost 8 bases at V and 6 bases at J; junction bases unmatched: 3. The CDR3 DNA reads TGTGCCAGCTTACAGGGGAATGGCTACACCTTC. Translated, it gives CASLQGNGYTF. Based on the CDR3 plus reference TRBV7-3 and TRBJ1-2, the full variable domain is GAGVSQTPSNKVTEKGKYVELRCDPISGHTALYWYRQSLGQGPEFLIYFQGTGAADDSGLPNDRFFAVRPEGSVSTLKIQRTERGDSAVYLCASLQGNGYTFGSGTRLTVV.

This rearrangement joins TRBV28 to TRBJ2-3; 9 nucleotides agree with TRBD2. CDR1 is MDHEN and CDR2 is SYDVKM in the germline V gene. This CDR3 is 14 amino acids long. With V trimmed by 6 bases and J by 4 bases, 5 bases remained unmatched. The CDR3 DNA reads as TGTGCCAGCAGCACTCTAGCGGGGCCAGATACGCAGTATTTT. Translating gives CASSTLAGPDTQYF. The full variable domain, completed using reference TRBV28 and TRBJ2-3, is DVKVTQSSRYLVKRTGEKVFLECVQDMDHENMFWYRQDPGLGLRLIYFSYDVKMKEKGDIPEGYSVSREKKERFSLILESASTNQTSMYLCASSTLAGPDTQYFGPGTRLTVL.

The chain links TRBV5-1 to TRBJ2-7, with 12 bases identical to TRBD2. Germline trimming cut 2 bases from V and 2 bases from J; bases unmatched to any gene: 8. This CDR3 has 17 amino acids. Germline V gene data show CDR1 as SGHRS and CDR2 as YFSETQ. DNA of the CDR3: TGCGCCAGCAGCTTACTCCCTCTAGCGGGGGGGACCTACGAGCAGTACTTC. Translation: CASSLLPLAGGTYEQYF.

With regard to this clone: A junction end diverges from the germline sequence, so it may reflect a read error. The rearrangement links TRBV2 to TRBJ2-1; D might be TRBD2 (6 bases). CDR3 size: 14 residues. Germline CDR1 is SNHLY and CDR2 is FYNNEI. CDR3 nucleotide sequence: TGTGCCGGCAGAATACTAGCTACGGGGCATGAGCAGTTCTTC. Its translation is CAGRILATGHEQFF.

J is TRBJ2-1 and V is TRBV15; 10 nucleotides match TRBD2. This CDR3 is built from 15 residues. Germline V lookup: CDR1 LNHNV, CDR2 YYDKDF (reference sequence). V shed 2 bases, J shed 4 bases, and the junction held 2 bases outside the gene matches. The CDR3 here is CATSRYSGGYNEQFF. The CDR3 DNA is TGTGCCACCAGCAGATATAGCGGGGGGTACAATGAGCAGTTCTTC.

The DNA for the CDR3 is TGCAGCGTTGTGCCGGGGTTTGGGGAGACCCAGTACTTC. This codes for CSVVPGFGETQYF. The chain carries TRBV29-1 and TRBJ2-5; possible D gene TRBD2, 5 bases. Germline V gene sequence: CDR1 SQVTM, CDR2 ANQGSEA. V lost 4 bases and J lost 5, with 14 bases in between. The length of the CDR3 is 13 residues.

V gene TRBV5-4 combines with J gene TRBJ1-1; maybe TRBD1 (5 bases). The germline V and J ends were trimmed by 0 bases and 4 bases, with 7 bases remaining between them. The CDR3 has 13 residues. From germline, CDR1 is SGHNT and CDR2 YYREEE (reference sequence). CDR3 protein: CASSLGGGTEAFF. CDR3 DNA sequence: TGTGCCAGCAGCTTGGGGGGGGGCACTGAAGCTTTCTTT.

The chain carries TRBV19 and TRBJ2-7; D remains unclear. Germline V CDR1 and CDR2: LNHDA, SQIVND (reference sequence). V shed 3 bases and J shed 6 bases, with 6 bases lying between them. The CDR3 sequence is 11 residues long. The CDR3 DNA reads as TGTGCCAGTAGTATCGGTGGCGAGCAGTACTTC. Protein: CASSIGGEQYF.

The gene calls are TRBV11-3 and TRBJ1-1, with D possibly matching TRBD1 (5 bases). The V and J ends lost 5 bases and 5 bases respectively, with 12 bases between them. This CDR3 has 13 residues. The germline V gene has CDR1 SGHNT and CDR2 YENEEA. The CDR3 loop is CASSLGGETEAFF. For the CDR3, the DNA is TGTGCCAGCAGCCTGGGAGGGGAGACTGAAGCTTTCTTT. The whole variable domain, remainder taken from reference TRBV11-3 and TRBJ1-1, is EAGVVQSPRYKIIEKKQPVAFWCNPISGHNTLYWYLQNLGQGPELLIRYENEEAVDDSQLPKDRFSAERLKGVDSTLKIQPAELGDSAVYLCASSLGGETEAFFGQGTRLTVV.

This chain connects TRBV6-1 to TRBJ2-5, with TRBD2 matching 7 bases. The better agreement between TRBJ2-7 and the DNA end casts doubt on the J call. Per germline, CDR1 MNHNS and CDR2 SASEGT. This CDR3 region has 15 residues. CDR3 residues: CASSERDYPYYEQYF. DNA for the CDR3: TGTGCCAGCAGTGAAAGGGACTACCCATACTACGAGCAGTACTTC.

The genes are TRBV7-2 and TRBJ2-3; D not resolved. V was pared by 3 bases and J by 3 bases, with 4 bases between. The CDR3 is 12 amino acids. In germline, CDR1 is SGHTA, CDR2 FQGNSA. CDR3 loop: CASSLRTDTQYF. The CDR3 nucleotides are TGTGCCAGCAGCTTGAGGACAGATACGCAGTATTTT.

CDR3 DNA sequence: TGTGCCAGCAGCTTTGTGGGACAGTCGGCGGGAAACACCATATATTTT. This codes for CASSFVGQSAGNTIYF. The chain has TRBV7-2 and TRBJ1-3; 7 positions agree with TRBD1. V gave up 3 bases and J gave up 4 bases; unmatched junction bases: 9. CDR3 length equals 16 residues. CDR1 is SGHTA and CDR2 is FQGNSA in the germline V gene.

This chain joins TRBV7-2 and TRBJ1-3, with 10 bases identical to TRBD1. J gave up 4 bases and V 4 bases, and 7 bases lay outside the gene matches. The germline CDR1 and CDR2 sequences are SGHTA and FQGNSA. CDR3 length: 16 amino acids. The CDR3 here is CASSSPGQGSGNTIYF. DNA for the CDR3: TGTGCCAGCAGCTCACCGGGACAGGGGTCGGGAAACACCATATATTTT. The full variable domain, in which reference TRBV7-2 and TRBJ1-3 provide the parts outside the CDR3, is GAGVSQSPSNKVTEKGKDVELRCDPISGHTALYWYRQSLGQGLEFLIYFQGNSAPDKSGLPSDRFSAERTGGSVSTLTIQRTQQEDSAVYLCASSSPGQGSGNTIYFGEGSWLTVV.

In its sample, this clone was seen a few times. CDR3 nucleotides: TGTGCCAGCAGCTTACGGCGGTATGGCTACACCTTC. This codes for CASSLRRYGYTF. The chain couples TRBV7-2 to TRBJ1-2, with D uncertain. Germline V gene data show CDR1 as SGHTA and CDR2 as FQGNSA. V gave up 2 bases and J gave up 5 bases, with 6 bases separating them. This CDR3 is built from 12 residues. The full variable domain, completed using reference TRBV7-2 and TRBJ1-2, is GAGVSQSPSNKVTEKGKDVELRCDPISGHTALYWYRQSLGQGLEFLIYFQGNSAPDKSGLPSDRFSAERTGGSVSTLTIQRTQQEDSAVYLCASSLRRYGYTFGSGTRLTVV.

The genes are TRBV6-5 and TRBJ2-4; 9 nucleotides match TRBD1. J lost 8 bases, V lost 6 bases, and 5 bases had no gene match. Germline loops: CDR1 MNHEY, CDR2 SVGAGI. The length of the CDR3 is 13 residues. In DNA form, the CDR3 reads TGTGCCAGCAGCAGCCGGGACAGGGACATTCAGTACTTC. Translating gives CASSSRDRDIQYF.

The chain links TRBV5-6 to TRBJ1-6, with no clear D. The CDR3 extends over 12 amino acids. Germline CDR1 reads SGHDT; CDR2 reads YYEEEE. With 1 base removed from V and 10 bases from J, the gap between germline ends came to 6 bases. CDR3 sequence: CASSLMRSPLHF. The CDR3 DNA reads as TGTGCCAGCAGCTTGATGCGCTCACCCCTCCACTTT.

The V call is TRBV10-3, the J call TRBJ1-2; 12 bases line up with TRBD1. The ends lost 5 bases at V and 5 bases at J; junction bases unmatched: 6. This CDR3 comprises 15 residues. Germline V CDR1 and CDR2: ENHRY, SYGVKD. The DNA of the CDR3 is TGTGCCATCAGTACCGGGACAGGGGGCGGTTATGGCTACACCTTC. Residues: CAISTGTGGGYGYTF.

This clone showed up just a few times. The chain couples TRBV11-3 to TRBJ2-3, with 9 bases aligning to TRBD2. CDR1 is SGHNT and CDR2 is YENEEA in the germline V gene. With V trimmed by 5 bases and J by 2 bases, 8 bases remained unmatched. The CDR3 length is 16 residues. As DNA, the CDR3 is TGTGCCAGCAGCCCCGGAGCGGGGGGCCCCACAGATACGCAGTATTTT. The encoded protein is CASSPGAGGPTDTQYF.

This clone showed up just once. The rearrangement joins TRBV2 to TRBJ2-2; TRBD2 is a possible D gene (7 bases). This CDR3 region has 15 residues. Trimming took 8 bases from V and 6 from J, leaving 19 bases between them. CDR1 and CDR2 (germline): SNHLY, FYNNEI. CDR3 coding DNA: TGTGCCAGCCGAGACCTTACAGGGAGGGCCGGGGAGCTGTTTTTT. Translation: CASRDLTGRAGELFF.

This chain uses TRBV6-5 with TRBJ1-4; a possible D gene is TRBD1 (6 bases). The germline V gene has CDR1 MNHEY and CDR2 SVGAGI. CDR3 size: 15 residues. V was cut by 6 bases and J by 7 bases, with 18 bases left in between. CDR3 DNA sequence: TGTGCCAGCAGACCCTACTCAGGGGAGGGTGAAAAACTGTTTTTT. Its translation is CASRPYSGEGEKLFF.

The chain joins TRBV6-5 to TRBJ1-2, with TRBD1 as a possible D gene (6 bases). V was shortened by 5 bases and J by 4 bases, with 14 bases between the two germline ends. Germline CDR1 reads MNHEY; CDR2 reads SVGAGI. CDR3 length equals 14 residues. The CDR3 nucleotides are TGTGCCAGCAGTAACCGACAGGAGATCTATGGCTACACCTTC. The encoded protein is CASSNRQEIYGYTF.

The CDR3 reads CASSQGLATDTQYF. Written as DNA, the CDR3 is TGCGCCAGCAGCCAAGGACTAGCGACAGATACGCAGTATTTT. The chain carries TRBV4-3 and TRBJ2-3; 8 nucleotides agree with TRBD2. V lost 1 base and J lost 3; bases outside the gene matches: 0. Germline CDR1 and CDR2: LGHNA and YSLEER. There are 14 residues in the CDR3.

V usage is TRBV27 and J usage is TRBJ1-2; D is possibly TRBD1 (6 bases). The CDR3 is made up of 14 amino acids. V dropped 0 bases and J dropped 6 bases, with 11 bases sitting between them. Germline CDR1 MNHEY, CDR2 SMNVEV (reference sequence). The CDR3 DNA reads as TGTGCCAGCAGTTTATCGGAACAGGGACATGGCTACACCTTC. Protein: CASSLSEQGHGYTF.

CDR3 protein: CSVSGVLNTGELFF. The DNA of the CDR3 is TGCAGCGTTTCAGGGGTATTGAACACCGGGGAGCTGTTTTTT. V gene TRBV29-1 combines with J gene TRBJ2-2; maybe TRBD1 (6 bases). Germline CDR1 SQVTM, CDR2 ANQGSEA. There are 14 residues in the CDR3. V lost 5 bases and J lost 1, with 11 bases in between.

The rearrangement joins TRBV9 to TRBJ2-7, with 7 bases identical to TRBD1. Germline CDR1 and CDR2: SGDLS and YYNGEE. This CDR3 spans 15 amino acids. The J segment lost 2 bases and the V segment lost 4 bases, leaving 9 bases of the junction unmatched. Here the CDR3 reads CASSRQGTGPYEQYF. The CDR3 DNA is TGTGCCAGCAGCAGACAGGGTACGGGGCCCTACGAGCAGTACTTC.

This clone has a handful of counts. The chain is built from TRBV6-5 and TRBJ1-2, with 10 bases that match TRBD1. Germline-derived CDR1 and CDR2 are MNHEY and SVGAGI. The ends lost 8 bases at V and 4 bases at J; junction bases unmatched: 4. The CDR3 spans 13 residues. The CDR3 reads CASRTGGFYGYTF. For the CDR3, the DNA is TGTGCCAGCCGGACAGGGGGGTTCTATGGCTACACCTTC.

This clone was seen just once. The rearrangement uses TRBV15 and TRBJ1-6; 9 bases fit TRBD1. V shed 5 bases and J 6 bases; nucleotides not matched to a gene: 5. The germline V gene has CDR1 LNHNV and CDR2 YYDKDF (reference sequence). CDR3 length: 15 residues. Here the CDR3 reads CATSGQTGGNSPLHF. CDR3 nucleotide sequence: TGTGCCACCAGCGGCCAGACAGGGGGTAATTCACCCCTCCACTTT.